Shown below are 21 T cell receptor beta chains from a single sample sequenced in a study of blood T cell repertoires in COVID-19. Using immunoSEQ multiplex PCR, the repertoire was profiled, and TCRdb retains in-frame clones only, with some absent. The sample lists 150,000 to 200,000 clones; roughly 87% were seen once. Sequenced: peripheral blood. Receptors were obtained from a woman aged 70-85 years with acute or convalescent COVID-19.

In its sample, this clone was seen a few times. One end of the junction varies from germline; a read error may be responsible. The genes are TRBV19 and TRBJ2-7, with D maybe TRBD1 (6 bases). The CDR3 consists of 14 residues. Germline V gene lookup returns CDR1 LNHDA and CDR2 SQIVND (reference sequence). DNA of the CDR3: TGTGCCAGTAGTTTAAGGACAGTCTCCAACGAGCAGTACTTC. It specifies CASSLRTVSNEQYF.

The gene calls are TRBV7-2 and TRBJ1-5, with D perhaps TRBD1 (5 bases). In germline, CDR1 is SGHTA, CDR2 FQGNSA. The CDR3 runs to 15 residues. Trimming stripped 1 base from V and 6 bases from J, with 13 bases between. CDR3 region: CASSLVSGLGQPQHF. As DNA, the CDR3 is TGTGCCAGCAGCTTAGTATCAGGGTTGGGTCAGCCCCAGCATTTT.

This chain joins TRBV15 and TRBJ2-5, with 8 bases fitting TRBD1. The V segment lost 0 bases and the J segment 3 bases; nucleotides outside the gene matches: 3. Germline assignment: CDR1 LNHNV and CDR2 YYDKDF (reference sequence). The CDR3 extends over 15 amino acids. This CDR3 is CATSRDRTGKETQYF. In DNA form, the CDR3 reads TGTGCCACCAGCAGAGATCGGACAGGGAAAGAGACCCAGTACTTC.

The V and J genes are TRBV30 and TRBJ1-1; tentatively, D is TRBD1 (5 bases). The CDR3 contains 13 residues. V was cut by 5 bases and J by 5 bases, with 15 bases left in between. The V gene's germline CDR1 is GTSNPN and CDR2 SVGIG (reference sequence). The CDR3 region is CAWVLVRGTEAFF. The CDR3, as DNA: TGTGCCTGGGTTCTGGTAAGGGGAACTGAAGCTTTCTTT.

The chain carries TRBV5-1 and TRBJ2-5; 7 bases agree with TRBD1. Germline assignment: CDR1 SGHRS and CDR2 YFSETQ. Trimming cost V 4 bases and J 2 bases; bases outside gene matches: 5. This CDR3 spans 14 amino acids. The chain's CDR3 is CASSPGTAQETQYF. The DNA of the CDR3 is TGCGCCAGCAGCCCGGGGACAGCTCAAGAGACCCAGTACTTC.

The chain carries TRBV6-5 and TRBJ1-5; the match to TRBD1 covers 9 bases. This CDR3 comprises 12 residues. Germline V gives CDR1 MNHEY, CDR2 SVGAGI. The ends lost 8 bases at V and 6 bases at J; junction bases unmatched: 2. The chain's CDR3 is CASGTGLQPQHF. The CDR3 DNA follows: TGTGCCAGCGGGACAGGGCTTCAGCCCCAGCATTTT.

V is TRBV5-1 and J is TRBJ2-3, with 7 bases identical to TRBD1. Germline V gives CDR1 SGHRS, CDR2 YFSETQ. Unmatched junction bases numbered 11, after V lost 3 bases and J lost 4 bases. This CDR3 is built from 16 residues. For the CDR3, the DNA is TGCGCCAGCAGCTCCAAGCTAGCCCAGGGGGCAGATACGCAGTATTTT. This translates into CASSSKLAQGADTQYF.

This sequence joins TRBV7-9 and TRBJ1-1; 8 bases map to TRBD1. Trimming cost V 6 bases and J 4 bases; bases outside gene matches: 7. The germline V gene encodes CDR1 SEHNR and CDR2 FQNEAQ (reference sequence). The CDR3 sequence is 14 residues long. Written as DNA, the CDR3 is TGTGCCAGCAGACCTAGACAGGGGAGCACTGAAGCTTTCTTT. Translated, it gives CASRPRQGSTEAFF.

The gene calls are TRBV5-6 and TRBJ1-4, with a tentative D call TRBD1 (6 bases). Germline V CDR1 and CDR2: SGHDT, YYEEEE. The CDR3 length is 14 residues. The germline V and J ends were trimmed by 3 bases and 7 bases, with 13 bases remaining between them. Here the CDR3 DNA reads TGTGCCAGCAGCTCCCGGACAGCCGGTGAAAAACTGTTTTTT. It is translated as CASSSRTAGEKLFF.

V is TRBV2 and J is TRBJ1-5; a weak D match, TRBD1 (6 bases). Germline CDR1 is SNHLY and CDR2 is FYNNEI. The V and J ends lost 6 bases and 2 bases respectively, with 14 bases between them. The CDR3 is 15 amino acids. The CDR3 spells CASSAQGFGNQPQHF. The CDR3 bases are TGTGCCAGCAGCGCACAGGGTTTCGGCAATCAGCCCCAGCATTTT.

The chain combines TRBV2 with TRBJ2-3; TRBD2 matches at 8 bases. CDR1 is SNHLY, CDR2 FYNNEI, per germline. V lost 4 bases to trimming and J lost 1 base; unmatched junction nucleotides: 4. The CDR3 loop spans 15 amino acids. The CDR3 DNA reads as TGTGCCAGCAGTGGGGGTAGCGGGGGCACAGATACGCAGTATTTT. Residues: CASSGGSGGTDTQYF.

J is TRBJ1-5 and V is TRBV3-1 (or the pseudogene TRBV3-2), with 8 bases fitting TRBD1. Germline CDR1 and CDR2: LGHDT and YNNKEL (reference sequence). J was trimmed by 5 bases and V by 5 bases; bases with no gene match: 5. The CDR3 runs to 14 residues. Here the CDR3 reads CASSSGTGHQPQHF. The DNA of the CDR3 is TGTGCCAGCAGCTCCGGGACAGGCCATCAGCCCCAGCATTTT.

The chain carries TRBV19 and TRBJ1-4; D gene unclear. From germline, CDR1 is LNHDA and CDR2 SQIVND (reference sequence). Trimming removed 2 bases from V and 8 bases from J, with 12 bases in between. This CDR3 has 14 residues. CDR3 in amino acids: CASSINQNAEKLFF. The CDR3 nucleotides are TGTGCCAGTAGTATAAATCAGAACGCCGAAAAACTGTTTTTT.

This clone has a handful of counts. The rearrangement links TRBV29-1 to TRBJ2-1, with 8 bases identical to TRBD1. This CDR3 comprises 13 residues. J lost 4 bases, V lost 4 bases, and 3 bases had no gene match. Germline V lookup: CDR1 SQVTM, CDR2 ANQGSEA. CDR3 region: CSVGDRGYNEQFF. CDR3 sequence (DNA): TGCAGCGTTGGAGACAGGGGTTACAATGAGCAGTTCTTC.

This clone was observed a handful of times. The chain recombines TRBV28 with TRBJ2-1; 12 nucleotides line up with TRBD2. Germline CDR1 reads MDHEN; CDR2 reads SYDVKM. The V segment lost 10 bases and the J segment 6 bases; nucleotides outside the gene matches: 10. This CDR3 comprises 15 residues. CDR3 nucleotide sequence: TGTGCCACCTTTAAAGGACTAGCGGGGCTCAATGAGCAGTTCTTC. It specifies CATFKGLAGLNEQFF. Full variable domain (remainder filled in from reference TRBV28 and TRBJ2-1): DVKVTQSSRYLVKRTGEKVFLECVQDMDHENMFWYRQDPGLGLRLIYFSYDVKMKEKGDIPEGYSVSREKKERFSLILESASTNQTSMYLCATFKGLAGLNEQFFGPGTRLTVL.

This chain connects TRBV6-1 to TRBJ1-3, with 8 bases that match TRBD1. Losses at the gene ends were 6 bases for V and 2 bases for J; bases not matched to a gene: 6. This CDR3 region has 15 residues. The germline V gene encodes CDR1 MNHNS and CDR2 SASEGT. Here the CDR3 DNA reads TGTGCCAGCAGCCTACAGGGGGATCCTGGAAACACCATATATTTT. This translates into CASSLQGDPGNTIYF.

This clone showed up just once. V usage is TRBV15 and J usage is TRBJ2-7; D possibly corresponds to TRBD1 (6 bases). Germline CDR1 and CDR2: LNHNV and YYDKDF (reference sequence). The CDR3 consists of 11 residues. Trimming cost V 5 bases and J 7 bases, with 9 bases left between them. The CDR3 spells CATSSQGEQYF. CDR3 nucleotides: TGTGCCACCAGCTCCCAGGGGGAGCAGTACTTC. The complete variable domain, with remaining parts taken from reference TRBV15 and TRBJ2-7, reads DAMVIQNPRYQVTQFGKPVTLSCSQTLNHNVMYWYQQKSSQAPKLLFHYYDKDFNNEADTPDNFQSRRPNTSFCFLDIRSPGLGDTAMYLCATSSQGEQYFGPGTRLTVT.

Notes on this clone: A junction end diverges from the germline sequence, so it may reflect a read error. The J gene is TRBJ2-7, the V gene TRBV5-1, with 11 positions matching TRBD1. Germline V gene sequence: CDR1 SGHRS, CDR2 YFSETQ. The CDR3 consists of 13 residues. The DNA of the CDR3 is TGCGCCAGCCGGACAGGGGGCTCCCACGAGCAGTACTTC. It yields the protein CASRTGGSHEQYF.

V and J are TRBV9 and TRBJ2-2; 8 bases fit TRBD2. CDR3 length: 16 amino acids. V shed 4 bases, J shed 7 bases, and the junction held 12 bases outside the gene matches. Germline V gives CDR1 SGDLS, CDR2 YYNGEE. In DNA form, the CDR3 reads TGTGCCAGCAGCCCTCCTAGCGGGCAGAGTATCGGGGAGCTGTTTTTT. Its protein product is CASSPPSGQSIGELFF.

Details on this clone: At the DNA level, this CDR3 is encoded by other sequences in the same sample as well. The rearrangement uses TRBV2 and TRBJ1-6; 8 bases fit TRBD1. V dropped 5 bases and J dropped 7; count of bases not matched to a gene: 1. Germline CDR1 reads SNHLY; CDR2 reads FYNNEI. The CDR3 is 13 residues long. CDR3 in DNA: TGTGCCAGCAGTAGGGACAGGAATTCACCCCTCCACTTT. Translation: CASSRDRNSPLHF.

The V and J genes are TRBV7-3 and TRBJ2-2; 7 positions agree with TRBD2. Germline assignment: CDR1 SGHTA and CDR2 FQGTGA. The CDR3 covers 15 residues. The J segment lost 4 bases and the V segment lost 3 bases, leaving 5 bases of the junction unmatched. The CDR3 coding sequence is TGTGCCAGCAGCTTGGGGAGGGCGGTCACCGGGGAGCTGTTTTTT. It yields the protein CASSLGRAVTGELFF.